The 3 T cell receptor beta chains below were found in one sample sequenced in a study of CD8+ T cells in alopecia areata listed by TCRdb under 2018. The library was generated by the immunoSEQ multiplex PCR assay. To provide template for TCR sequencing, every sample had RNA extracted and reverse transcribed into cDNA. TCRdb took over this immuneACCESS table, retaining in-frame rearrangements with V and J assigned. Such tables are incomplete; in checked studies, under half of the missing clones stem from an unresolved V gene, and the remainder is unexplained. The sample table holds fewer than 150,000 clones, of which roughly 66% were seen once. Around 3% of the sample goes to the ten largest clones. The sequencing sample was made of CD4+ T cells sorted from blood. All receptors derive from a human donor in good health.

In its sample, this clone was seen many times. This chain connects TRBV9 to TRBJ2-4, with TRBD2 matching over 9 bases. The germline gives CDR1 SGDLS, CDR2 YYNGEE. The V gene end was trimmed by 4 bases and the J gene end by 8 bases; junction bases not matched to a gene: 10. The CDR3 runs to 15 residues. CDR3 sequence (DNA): TGTGCCAGCAGCCCCGTTGGAGCGGGGGGAGACATTCAGTACTTC. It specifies CASSPVGAGGDIQYF. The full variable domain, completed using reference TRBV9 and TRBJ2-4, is DSGVTQTPKHLITATGQRVTLRCSPRSGDLSVYWYQQSLDQGLQFLIQYYNGEERAKGNILERFSAQQFPDLHSELNLSSLELGDSALYFCASSPVGAGGDIQYFGAGTRLSVL.

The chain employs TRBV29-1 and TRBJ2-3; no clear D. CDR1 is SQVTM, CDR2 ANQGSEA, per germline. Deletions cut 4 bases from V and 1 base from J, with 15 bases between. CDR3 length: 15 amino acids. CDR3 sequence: CSVGYSAGGTDTQYF. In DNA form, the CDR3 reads TGCAGCGTTGGCTACTCGGCCGGCGGCACAGATACGCAGTATTTT.

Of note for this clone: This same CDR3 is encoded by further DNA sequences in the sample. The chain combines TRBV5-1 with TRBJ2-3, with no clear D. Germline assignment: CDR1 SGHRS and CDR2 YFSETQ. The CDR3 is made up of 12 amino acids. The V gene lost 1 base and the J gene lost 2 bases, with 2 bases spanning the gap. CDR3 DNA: TGCGCCAGCAGCTTGAACACAGATACGCAGTATTTT. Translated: CASSLNTDTQYF.